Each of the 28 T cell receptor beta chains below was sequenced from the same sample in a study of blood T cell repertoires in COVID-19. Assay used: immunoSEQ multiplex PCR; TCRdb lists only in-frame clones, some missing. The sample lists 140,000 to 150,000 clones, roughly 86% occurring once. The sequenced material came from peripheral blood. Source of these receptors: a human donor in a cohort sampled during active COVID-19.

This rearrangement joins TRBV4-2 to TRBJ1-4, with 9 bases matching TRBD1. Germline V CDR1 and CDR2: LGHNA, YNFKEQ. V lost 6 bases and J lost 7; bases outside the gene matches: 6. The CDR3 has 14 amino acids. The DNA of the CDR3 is TGTGCCAGCAGAAGGGACAGGGAAGGTGAAAAACTGTTTTTT. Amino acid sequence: CASRRDREGEKLFF.

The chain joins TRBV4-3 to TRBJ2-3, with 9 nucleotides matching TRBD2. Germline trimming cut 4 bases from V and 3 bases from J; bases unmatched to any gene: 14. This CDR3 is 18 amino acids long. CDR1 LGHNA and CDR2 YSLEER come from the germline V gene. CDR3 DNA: TGCGCCAGCAGCCGGGGCGGTTGGCGGGAGGGGTGGACAGATACGCAGTATTTT. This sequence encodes CASSRGGWREGWTDTQYF.

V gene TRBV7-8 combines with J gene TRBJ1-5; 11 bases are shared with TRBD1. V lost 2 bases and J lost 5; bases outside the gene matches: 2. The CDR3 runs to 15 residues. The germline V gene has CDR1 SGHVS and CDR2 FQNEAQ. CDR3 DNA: TGTGCCAGCAGCTTATGGGGACAGGGGGATCAGCCCCAGCATTTT. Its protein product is CASSLWGQGDQPQHF.

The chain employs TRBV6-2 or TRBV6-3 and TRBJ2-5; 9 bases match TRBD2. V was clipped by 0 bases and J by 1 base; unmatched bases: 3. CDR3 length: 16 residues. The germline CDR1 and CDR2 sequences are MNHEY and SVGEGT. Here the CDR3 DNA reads TGTGCCAGCAGTTACTCACCAGCGGGAGGCCAAGAGACCCAGTACTTC. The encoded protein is CASSYSPAGGQETQYF.

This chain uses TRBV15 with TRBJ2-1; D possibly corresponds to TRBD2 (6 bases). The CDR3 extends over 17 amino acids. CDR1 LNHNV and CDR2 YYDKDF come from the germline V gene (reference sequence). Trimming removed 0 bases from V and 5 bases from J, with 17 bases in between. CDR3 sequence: CATSRDGDASVHNEQFF. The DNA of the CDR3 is TGTGCCACCAGCAGAGATGGGGACGCTAGCGTCCACAATGAGCAGTTCTTC.

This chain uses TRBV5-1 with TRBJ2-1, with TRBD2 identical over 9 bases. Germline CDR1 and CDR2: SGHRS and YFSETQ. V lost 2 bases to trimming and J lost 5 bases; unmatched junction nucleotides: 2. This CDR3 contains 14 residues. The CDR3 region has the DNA TGCGCCAGCAGCTTTAGCGGGAGCCACAATGAGCAGTTCTTC. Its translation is CASSFSGSHNEQFF. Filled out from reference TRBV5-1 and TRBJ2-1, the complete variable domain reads KAGVTQTPRYLIKTRGQQVTLSCSPISGHRSVSWYQQTPGQGLQFLFEYFSETQRNKGNFPGRFSGRQFSNSRSEMNVSTLELGDSALYLCASSFSGSHNEQFFGPGTRLTVL.

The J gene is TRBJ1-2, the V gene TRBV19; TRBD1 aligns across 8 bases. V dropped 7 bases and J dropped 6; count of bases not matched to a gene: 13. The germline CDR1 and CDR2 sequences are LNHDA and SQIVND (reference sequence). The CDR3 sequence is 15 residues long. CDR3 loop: CASIPDRVGFDGYTF. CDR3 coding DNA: TGTGCCAGTATCCCGGACAGGGTCGGTTTTGATGGCTACACCTTC.

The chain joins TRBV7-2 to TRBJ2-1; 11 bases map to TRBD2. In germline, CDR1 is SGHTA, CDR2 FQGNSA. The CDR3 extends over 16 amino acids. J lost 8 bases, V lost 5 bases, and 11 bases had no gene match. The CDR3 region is CASSPKVAGGRDEQFF. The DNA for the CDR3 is TGTGCCAGCAGCCCTAAAGTAGCGGGGGGGCGGGATGAGCAGTTCTTC.

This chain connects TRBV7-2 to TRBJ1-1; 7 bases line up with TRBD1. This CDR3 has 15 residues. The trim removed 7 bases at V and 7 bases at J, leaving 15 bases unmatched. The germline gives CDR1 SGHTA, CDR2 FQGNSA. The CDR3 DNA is TGTGCCAGCACCCCAGGGGGAGTTCTAGGGGGTGAAGCTTTCTTT. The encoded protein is CASTPGGVLGGEAFF.

The CDR3 region is CASSFRGPGEQFF. The CDR3 DNA follows: TGTGCCAGCAGCTTTAGGGGGCCGGGTGAGCAGTTCTTC. The J gene is TRBJ2-1, the V gene TRBV7-2; the match to TRBD1 covers 7 bases. Germline values: CDR1 SGHTA, CDR2 FQGNSA. Trimming removed 3 bases from V and 9 bases from J; junction bases left unmatched: 5. CDR3 size: 13 residues.

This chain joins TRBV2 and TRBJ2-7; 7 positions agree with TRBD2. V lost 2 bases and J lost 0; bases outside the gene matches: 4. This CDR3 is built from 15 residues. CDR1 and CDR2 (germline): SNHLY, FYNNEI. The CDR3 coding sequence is TGTGCCAGCAGTGAACCTGGCGGGGGCTCCTACGAGCAGTACTTC. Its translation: CASSEPGGGSYEQYF.

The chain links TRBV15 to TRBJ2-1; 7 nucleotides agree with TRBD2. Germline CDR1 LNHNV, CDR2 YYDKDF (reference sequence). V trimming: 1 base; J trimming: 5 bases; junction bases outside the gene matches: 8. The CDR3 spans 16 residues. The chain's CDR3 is CATSRGLSGLDNEQFF. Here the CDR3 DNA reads TGTGCCACCAGCAGAGGCCTGAGTGGACTAGACAATGAGCAGTTCTTC.

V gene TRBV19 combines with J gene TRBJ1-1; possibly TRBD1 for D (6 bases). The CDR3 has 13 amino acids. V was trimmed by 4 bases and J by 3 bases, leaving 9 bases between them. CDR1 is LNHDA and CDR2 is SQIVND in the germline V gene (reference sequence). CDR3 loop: CASSKGVDTEAFF. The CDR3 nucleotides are TGTGCCAGTAGTAAGGGGGTGGACACTGAAGCTTTCTTT.

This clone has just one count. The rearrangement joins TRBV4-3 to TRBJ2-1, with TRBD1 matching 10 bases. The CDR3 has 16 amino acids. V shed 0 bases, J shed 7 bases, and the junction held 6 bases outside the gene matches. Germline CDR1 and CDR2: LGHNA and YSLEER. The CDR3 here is CASSQDHLGQGNEQFF. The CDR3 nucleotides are TGCGCCAGCAGCCAAGATCATTTGGGACAGGGGAATGAGCAGTTCTTC.

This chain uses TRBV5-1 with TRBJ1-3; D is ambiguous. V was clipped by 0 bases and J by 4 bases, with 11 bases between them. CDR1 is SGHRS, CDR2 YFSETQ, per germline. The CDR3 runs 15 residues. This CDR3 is CASSLDADPGNTIYF. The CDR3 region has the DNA TGCGCCAGCAGCTTGGATGCAGATCCCGGAAACACCATATATTTT.

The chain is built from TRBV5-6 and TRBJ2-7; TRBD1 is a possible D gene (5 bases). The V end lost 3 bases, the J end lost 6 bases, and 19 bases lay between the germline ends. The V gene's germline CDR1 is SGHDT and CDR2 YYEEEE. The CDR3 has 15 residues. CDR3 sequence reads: CASSYKAGLVAEQYF. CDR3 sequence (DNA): TGTGCCAGCAGCTATAAGGCAGGGCTTGTGGCCGAGCAGTACTTC.

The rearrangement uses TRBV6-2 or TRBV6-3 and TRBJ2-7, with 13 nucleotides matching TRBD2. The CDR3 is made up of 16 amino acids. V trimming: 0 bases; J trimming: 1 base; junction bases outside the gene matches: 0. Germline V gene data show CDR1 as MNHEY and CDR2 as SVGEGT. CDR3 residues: CASSYSGLAGSYEQYF. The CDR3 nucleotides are TGTGCCAGCAGTTACTCGGGACTAGCGGGATCCTACGAGCAGTACTTC.

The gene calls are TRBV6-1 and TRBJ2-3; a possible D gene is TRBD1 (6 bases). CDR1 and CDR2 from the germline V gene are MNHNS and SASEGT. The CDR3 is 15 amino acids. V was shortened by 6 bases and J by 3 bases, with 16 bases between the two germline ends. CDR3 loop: CASRATGTKTDTQYF. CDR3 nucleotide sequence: TGTGCCAGCAGGGCGACAGGCACGAAAACAGATACGCAGTATTTT.

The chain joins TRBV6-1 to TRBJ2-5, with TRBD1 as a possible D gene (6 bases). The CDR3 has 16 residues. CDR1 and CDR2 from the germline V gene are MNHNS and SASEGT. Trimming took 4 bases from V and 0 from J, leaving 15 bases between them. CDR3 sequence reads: CASSARGGTYQETQYF. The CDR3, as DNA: TGTGCCAGCAGTGCCAGGGGCGGTACGTACCAAGAGACCCAGTACTTC.

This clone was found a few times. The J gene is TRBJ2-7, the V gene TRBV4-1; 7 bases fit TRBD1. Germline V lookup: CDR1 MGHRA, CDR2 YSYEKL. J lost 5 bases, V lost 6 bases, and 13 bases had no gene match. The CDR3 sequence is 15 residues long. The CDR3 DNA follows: TGCGCCAGCAGTGCGTCTTCGACAGGGTTCGACGAGCAGTACTTC. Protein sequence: CASSASSTGFDEQYF.

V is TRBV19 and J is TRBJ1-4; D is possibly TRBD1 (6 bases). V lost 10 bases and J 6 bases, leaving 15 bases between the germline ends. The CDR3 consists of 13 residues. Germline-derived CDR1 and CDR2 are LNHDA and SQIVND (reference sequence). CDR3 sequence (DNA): TGTGCCACTCAACAGGGAAAGTATGAAAAACTGTTTTTT. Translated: CATQQGKYEKLFF.

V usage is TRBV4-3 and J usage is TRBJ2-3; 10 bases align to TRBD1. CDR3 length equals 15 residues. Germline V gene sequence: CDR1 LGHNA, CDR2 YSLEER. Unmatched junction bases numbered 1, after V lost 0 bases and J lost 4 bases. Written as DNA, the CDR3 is TGCGCCAGCAGCCAAGATGGACAGGGGGCAGATACGCAGTATTTT. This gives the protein CASSQDGQGADTQYF.

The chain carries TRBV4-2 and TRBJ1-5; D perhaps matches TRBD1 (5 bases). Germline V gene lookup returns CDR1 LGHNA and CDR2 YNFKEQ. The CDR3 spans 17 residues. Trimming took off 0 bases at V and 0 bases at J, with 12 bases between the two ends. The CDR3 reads CASSQDHGARSNQPQHF. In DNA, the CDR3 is TGTGCCAGCAGCCAAGATCATGGGGCCCGTAGCAATCAGCCCCAGCATTTT.

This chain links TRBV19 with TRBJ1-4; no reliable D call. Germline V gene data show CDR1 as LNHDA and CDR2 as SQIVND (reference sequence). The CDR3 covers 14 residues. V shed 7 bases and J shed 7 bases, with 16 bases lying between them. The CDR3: CASTPLETGEKLFF. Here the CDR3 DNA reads TGTGCCAGTACCCCCCTAGAGACCGGTGAAAAACTGTTTTTT.

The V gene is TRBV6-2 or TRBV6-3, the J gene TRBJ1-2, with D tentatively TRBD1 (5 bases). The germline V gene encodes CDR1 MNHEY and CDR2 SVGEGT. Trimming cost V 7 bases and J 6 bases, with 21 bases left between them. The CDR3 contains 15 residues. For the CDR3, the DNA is TGTGCCAGCATCCCCCGACAGTTCCCAGGGAATGGCTACACCTTC. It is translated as CASIPRQFPGNGYTF.

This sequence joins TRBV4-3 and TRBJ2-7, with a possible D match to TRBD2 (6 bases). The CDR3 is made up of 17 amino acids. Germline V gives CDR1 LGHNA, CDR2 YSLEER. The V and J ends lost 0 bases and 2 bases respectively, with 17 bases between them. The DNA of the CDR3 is TGCGCCAGCAGCCAAGATCGGTTTGTTAGCGGACCCTACGAGCAGTACTTC. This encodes CASSQDRFVSGPYEQYF.

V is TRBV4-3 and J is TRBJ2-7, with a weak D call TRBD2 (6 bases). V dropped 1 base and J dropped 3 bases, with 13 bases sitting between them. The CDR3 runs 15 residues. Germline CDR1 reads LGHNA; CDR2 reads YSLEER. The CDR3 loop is CASSQGRAPLYEQYF. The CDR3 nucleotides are TGCGCCAGCAGCCAAGGGAGGGCGCCCCTCTACGAGCAGTACTTC.

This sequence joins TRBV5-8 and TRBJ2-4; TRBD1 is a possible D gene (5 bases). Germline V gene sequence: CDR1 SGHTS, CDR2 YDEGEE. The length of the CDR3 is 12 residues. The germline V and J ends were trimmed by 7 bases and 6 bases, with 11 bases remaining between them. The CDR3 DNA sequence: TGTGCCAGCGCAGGGTGGGGAAACATTCAGTACTTC. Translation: CASAGWGNIQYF.